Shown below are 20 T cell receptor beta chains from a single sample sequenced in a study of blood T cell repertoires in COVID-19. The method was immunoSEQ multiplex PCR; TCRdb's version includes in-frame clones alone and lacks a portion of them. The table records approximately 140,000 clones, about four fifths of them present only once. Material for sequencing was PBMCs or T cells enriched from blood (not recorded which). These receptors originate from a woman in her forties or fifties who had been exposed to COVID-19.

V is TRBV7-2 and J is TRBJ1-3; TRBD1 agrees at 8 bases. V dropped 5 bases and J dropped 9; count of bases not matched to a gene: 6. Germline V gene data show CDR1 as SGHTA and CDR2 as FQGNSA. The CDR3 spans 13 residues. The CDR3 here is CASSNRQGPTIYF. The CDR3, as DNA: TGTGCCAGCAGCAACAGACAGGGGCCCACCATATATTTT.

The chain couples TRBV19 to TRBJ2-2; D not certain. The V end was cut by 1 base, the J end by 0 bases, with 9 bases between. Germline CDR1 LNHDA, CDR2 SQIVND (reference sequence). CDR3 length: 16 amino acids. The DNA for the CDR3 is TGTGCCAGTAGTATAGGTAACAGACCGAACACCGGGGAGCTGTTTTTT. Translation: CASSIGNRPNTGELFF.

The CDR3 region has the DNA TGTGCCGGGCGAACAGTATGGAATTCACCCCTCCACTTT. Protein: CAGRTVWNSPLHF. V is TRBV6-5 and J is TRBJ1-6, with no clear D. V lost 11 bases to trimming and J lost 7 bases, with 15 bases between them. Germline CDR1 MNHEY, CDR2 SVGAGI. The CDR3 extends over 13 amino acids.

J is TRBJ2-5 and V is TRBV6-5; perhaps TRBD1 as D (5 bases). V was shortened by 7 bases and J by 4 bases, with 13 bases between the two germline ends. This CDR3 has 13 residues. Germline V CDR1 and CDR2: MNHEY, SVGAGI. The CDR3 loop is CASKRTQGETQYF. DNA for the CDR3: TGTGCCAGCAAAAGAACCCAGGGAGAGACCCAGTACTTC.

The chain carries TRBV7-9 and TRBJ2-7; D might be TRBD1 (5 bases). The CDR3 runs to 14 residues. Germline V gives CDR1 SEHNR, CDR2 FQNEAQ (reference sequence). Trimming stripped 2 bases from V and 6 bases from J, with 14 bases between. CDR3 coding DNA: TGTGCCAGCAGCTTATTGGTAACAGGCCGCGAGCAGTACTTC. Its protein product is CASSLLVTGREQYF. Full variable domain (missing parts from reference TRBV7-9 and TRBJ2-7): DTGVSQNPRHKITKRGQNVTFRCDPISEHNRLYWYRQTLGQGPEFLTYFQNEAQLEKSRLLSDRFSAERPKGSFSTLEIQRTEQGDSAMYLCASSLLVTGREQYFGPGTRLTVT.

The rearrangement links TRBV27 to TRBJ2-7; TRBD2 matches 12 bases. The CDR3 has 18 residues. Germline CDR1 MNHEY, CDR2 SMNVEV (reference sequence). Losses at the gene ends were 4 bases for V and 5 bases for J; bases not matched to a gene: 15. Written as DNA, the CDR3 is TGTGCCAGCAGTTCCTATACTAGCGGGGGGCCCCTACCTGACGAGCAGTACTTC. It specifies CASSSYTSGGPLPDEQYF.

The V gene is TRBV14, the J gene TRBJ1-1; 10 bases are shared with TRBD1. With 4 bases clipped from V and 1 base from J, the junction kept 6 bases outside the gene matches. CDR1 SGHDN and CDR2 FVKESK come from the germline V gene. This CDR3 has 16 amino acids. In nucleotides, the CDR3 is TGTGCCAGCAGCCCCGGGACAGGGGTCCCGAACACTGAAGCTTTCTTT. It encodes CASSPGTGVPNTEAFF.

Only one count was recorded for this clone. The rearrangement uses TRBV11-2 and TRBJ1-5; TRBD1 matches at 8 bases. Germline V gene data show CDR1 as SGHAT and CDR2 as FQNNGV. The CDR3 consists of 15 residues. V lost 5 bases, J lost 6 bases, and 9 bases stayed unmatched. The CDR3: CASSRTGGAGQPQHF. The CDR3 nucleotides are TGTGCCAGCAGCCGAACAGGGGGGGCTGGTCAGCCCCAGCATTTT.

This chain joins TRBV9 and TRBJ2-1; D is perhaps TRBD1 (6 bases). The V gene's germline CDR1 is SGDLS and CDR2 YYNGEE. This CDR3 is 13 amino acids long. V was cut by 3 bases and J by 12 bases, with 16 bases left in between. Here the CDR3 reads CASSATGTSMQFF. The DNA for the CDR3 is TGTGCCAGCAGCGCCACAGGGACGAGCATGCAGTTCTTC.

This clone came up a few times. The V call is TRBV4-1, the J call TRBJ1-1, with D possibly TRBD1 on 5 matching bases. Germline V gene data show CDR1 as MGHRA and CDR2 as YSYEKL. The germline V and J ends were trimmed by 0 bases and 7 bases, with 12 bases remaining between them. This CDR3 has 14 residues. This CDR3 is CASSQEWQGDEAFF. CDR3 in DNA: TGCGCCAGCAGCCAAGAATGGCAGGGCGATGAAGCTTTCTTT.

The CDR3, as DNA: TGTGCCAGCAGTGGGGCGCAGGCCCCCTACGAGCAGTACTTC. This codes for CASSGAQAPYEQYF. The chain carries TRBV2 and TRBJ2-7; D unclear. The length of the CDR3 is 14 residues. Germline-derived CDR1 and CDR2 are SNHLY and FYNNEI. The V end lost 4 bases, the J end lost 2 bases, and 12 bases lay between the germline ends.

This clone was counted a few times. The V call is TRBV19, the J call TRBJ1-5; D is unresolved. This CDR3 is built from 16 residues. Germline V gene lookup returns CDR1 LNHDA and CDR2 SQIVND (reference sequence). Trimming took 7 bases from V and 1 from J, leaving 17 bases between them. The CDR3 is CASIVSAGGSNQPQHF. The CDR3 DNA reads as TGTGCCAGTATTGTCTCGGCGGGCGGAAGCAATCAGCCCCAGCATTTT.

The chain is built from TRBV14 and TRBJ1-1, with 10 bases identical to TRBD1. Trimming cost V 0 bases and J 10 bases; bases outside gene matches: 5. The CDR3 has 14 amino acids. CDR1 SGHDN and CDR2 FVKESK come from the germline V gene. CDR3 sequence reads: CASSQDRGTGVAFF. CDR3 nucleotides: TGTGCCAGCAGCCAAGATCGAGGGACAGGGGTAGCTTTCTTT. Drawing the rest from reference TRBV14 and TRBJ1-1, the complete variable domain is EAGVTQFPSHSVIEKGQTVTLRCDPISGHDNLYWYRRVMGKEIKFLLHFVKESKQDESGMPNNRFLAERTGGTYSTLKVQPAELEDSGVYFCASSQDRGTGVAFFGQGTRLTVV.

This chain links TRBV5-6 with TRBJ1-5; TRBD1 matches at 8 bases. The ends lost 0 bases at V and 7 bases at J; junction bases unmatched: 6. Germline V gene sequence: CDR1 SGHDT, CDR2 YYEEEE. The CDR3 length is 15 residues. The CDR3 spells CASSLVGQGRQPQHF. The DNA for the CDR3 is TGTGCCAGCAGCTTGGTAGGACAGGGCAGACAGCCCCAGCATTTT. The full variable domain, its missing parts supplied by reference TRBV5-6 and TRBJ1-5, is DAGVTQSPTHLIKTRGQQVTLRCSPKSGHDTVSWYQQALGQGPQFIFQYYEEEERQRGNFPDRFSGHQFPNYSSELNVNALLLGDSALYLCASSLVGQGRQPQHFGDGTRLSIL.

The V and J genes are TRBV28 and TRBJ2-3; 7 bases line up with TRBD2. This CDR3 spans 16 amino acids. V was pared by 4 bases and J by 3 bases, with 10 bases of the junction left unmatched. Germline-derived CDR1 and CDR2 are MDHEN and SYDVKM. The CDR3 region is CASSSPGLVGTDTQYF. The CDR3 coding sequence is TGTGCCAGCAGTTCGCCCGGACTAGTCGGGACAGATACGCAGTATTTT.

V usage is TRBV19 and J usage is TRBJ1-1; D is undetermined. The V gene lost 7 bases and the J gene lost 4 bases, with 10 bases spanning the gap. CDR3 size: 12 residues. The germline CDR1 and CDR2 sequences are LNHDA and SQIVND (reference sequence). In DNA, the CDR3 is TGTGCCAGTACACCGGGGTCCACTGAAGCTTTCTTT. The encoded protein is CASTPGSTEAFF.

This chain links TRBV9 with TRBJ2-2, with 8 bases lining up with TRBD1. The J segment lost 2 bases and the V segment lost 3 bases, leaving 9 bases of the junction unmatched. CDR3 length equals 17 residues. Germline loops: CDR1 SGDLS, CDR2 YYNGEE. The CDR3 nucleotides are TGTGCCAGCAGCGCCAGTCCGGGACAGGTCAACACCGGGGAGCTGTTTTTT. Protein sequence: CASSASPGQVNTGELFF.

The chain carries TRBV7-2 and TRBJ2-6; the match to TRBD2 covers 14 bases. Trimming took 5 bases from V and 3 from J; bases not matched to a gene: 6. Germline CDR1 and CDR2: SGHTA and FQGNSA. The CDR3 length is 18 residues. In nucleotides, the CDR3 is TGTGCCAGCAGCCAGGGACTAGCGGGAGCGTTTGGGGCCAACGTCCTGACTTTC. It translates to CASSQGLAGAFGANVLTF.

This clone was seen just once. The CDR3 DNA sequence: TGTGCCAGCAGTTCGCAAGCGGGGCAGTACTTC. Residues: CASSSQAGQYF. The chain joins TRBV7-9 to TRBJ2-7, with D perhaps matching TRBD2 (6 bases). CDR3 length: 11 residues. Deletions cut 6 bases from V and 9 bases from J, with 12 bases between. Germline V CDR1 and CDR2: SEHNR, FQNEAQ (reference sequence). Using reference TRBV7-9 and TRBJ2-7 for the parts outside the CDR3, the full variable domain is DTGVSQNPRHKITKRGQNVTFRCDPISEHNRLYWYRQTLGQGPEFLTYFQNEAQLEKSRLLSDRFSAERPKGSFSTLEIQRTEQGDSAMYLCASSSQAGQYFGPGTRLTVT.

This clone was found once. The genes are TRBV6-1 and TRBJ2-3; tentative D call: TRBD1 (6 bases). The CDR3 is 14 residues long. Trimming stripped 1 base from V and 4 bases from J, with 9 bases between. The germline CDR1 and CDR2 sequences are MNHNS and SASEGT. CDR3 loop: CASSEVWGPDTQYF. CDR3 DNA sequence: TGTGCCAGCAGTGAAGTTTGGGGGCCAGATACGCAGTATTTT.